This T cell receptor beta chain comes out of a study of cytomegalovirus exposure and HLA in healthy donors. Broader study findings: The study designated about 160 TCR beta chains cytomegalovirus-associated.

A remark on this clone: Antigen unknown.

The PCR was carried out with 60 Vbeta primers and 13 Jbeta primers. Some clones are missing from TCRdb's copy, which holds only in-frame ones; the method was immunoSEQ multiplex PCR. The table has about 110,000 clones, around three quarters seen once. After removal of 2 bases from V and 2 bases from J, the junction contained 0 bases not matched to a gene. CDR3 length: 15 residues. Germline CDR1 reads ENHRY; CDR2 reads SYGVKD. This chain links TRBV10-3 with TRBJ2-5, with 12 positions matching TRBD2. The TCR originated in a woman aged 45-65 years in good health and CMV-seropositive. The sequenced sample was PBMCs. CDR3 DNA: TGTGCCATCAGTGAGCTAGCGGGGGGGCAAGAGACCCAGTACTTC. It codes for CAISELAGGQETQYF.